These 13 T cell receptor beta chains came from one sample sequenced in a study of T-cell memory formation after mild COVID-19. One entry per CDR3 protein, called by TCRdb with MiXCR from the 5' RACE reads. The sample has some 330,000 distinct CDR3 sequences; more than 20% are singletons. Sequencing was performed on PBMCs or a T cell subset sorted from them (not recorded which). The receptors were gathered from an adult woman who had mild COVID-19 (a few samples of this study predate the infection). Cell type and time point are not known.

This clonotype was found a few times. This sequence joins TRBV24-1 and TRBJ2-1, with D possibly being TRBD1 (6 bases). Germline V CDR1 and CDR2: KGHDR, SFDVKD. CDR3 length: 15 amino acids. V gave up 5 bases and J gave up 6 bases, with 16 bases separating them. The CDR3 bases are TGTGCCACCAGTGTCAGTCAGGGGCACCCCAATGAGCAGTTCTTC. It encodes CATSVSQGHPNEQFF.

This clonotype was counted a few times. The gene calls are TRBV19 and TRBJ2-3; possibly TRBD1 for D (6 bases). Trimming shortened V by 4 bases and J by 0 bases, and 17 bases separated the two germline ends. The CDR3 contains 17 residues. Germline CDR1 LNHDA, CDR2 SQIVND (reference sequence). CDR3 in DNA: TGTGCCAGTAGTAAAACCCCCGGGACAACCAGCACAGATACGCAGTATTTT. Residues: CASSKTPGTTSTDTQYF.

This clonotype was recorded many times. V and J are TRBV15 and TRBJ2-1, with TRBD1 matching 10 bases. This CDR3 has 14 residues. Unmatched junction bases numbered 2, after V lost 6 bases and J lost 3 bases. Germline loops: CDR1 LNHNV, CDR2 YYDKDF (reference sequence). In DNA form, the CDR3 reads TGTGCCACCAGGGGGACAGGGGTCTACAATGAGCAGTTCTTC. This encodes CATRGTGVYNEQFF.

The J gene is TRBJ1-2, the V gene TRBV10-3; D gene uncertain. The V end was cut by 2 bases, the J end by 2 bases, with 6 bases between. Germline loops: CDR1 ENHRY, CDR2 SYGVKD. The CDR3 consists of 13 residues. DNA of the CDR3: TGTGCCATCAGTGAGACAGCGAACTATGGCTACACCTTC. It yields the protein CAISETANYGYTF.

This clonotype was counted between two and nine times. The V and J genes are TRBV20-1 and TRBJ2-7; D not resolved. With 4 bases removed from V and 1 base from J, the gap between germline ends came to 8 bases. Germline V gene lookup returns CDR1 DFQATT and CDR2 SNEGSKA (reference sequence). The CDR3 consists of 12 residues. The CDR3 spells CSANADSYEQYF. The CDR3 nucleotides are TGCAGTGCTAACGCCGATTCCTACGAGCAGTACTTC.

Only a few counts were recorded for this clonotype. The V and J genes are TRBV12-3 or TRBV12-4 and TRBJ1-5; D is uncertain. The CDR3 has 16 amino acids. Trimming shortened V by 4 bases and J by 0 bases, and 13 bases separated the two germline ends. DNA of the CDR3: TGTGCCAGCAGTTGGACGGGAGATAATAGCAATCAGCCCCAGCATTTT. It codes for CASSWTGDNSNQPQHF.

The sample holds many counts of this clonotype. The chain recombines TRBV7-3 with TRBJ1-4, with no clear D. The germline V and J ends were trimmed by 0 bases and 4 bases, with 9 bases remaining between them. Germline loops: CDR1 SGHTA, CDR2 FQGTGA. The CDR3 is 15 residues long. The CDR3 nucleotides are TGTGCCAGCAGCTTAACCAAAGGGAGTAATGAAAAACTGTTTTTT. It translates to CASSLTKGSNEKLFF.

This rearrangement joins TRBV7-9 to TRBJ1-4, with D possibly matching TRBD1 (6 bases). V lost 1 base to trimming and J lost 16 bases, with 13 bases between them. The CDR3 has 12 residues. Germline V gives CDR1 SEHNR, CDR2 FQNEAQ (reference sequence). The CDR3 protein is CASSLGPSGQFF. The DNA of the CDR3 is TGTGCCAGCAGCTTAGGCCCGTCGGGACAGTTTTTT.

This clonotype was detected only a few times. The chain has TRBV24-1 and TRBJ2-6; D is possibly TRBD1 (6 bases). The CDR3 length is 17 residues. Trimming cost V 5 bases and J 0 bases, with 13 bases left between them. CDR1 and CDR2 (germline): KGHDR, SFDVKD. The CDR3 sequence: CATSALDRFSGANVLTF. The CDR3 region has the DNA TGTGCCACCAGTGCCCTGGACAGATTCTCTGGGGCCAACGTCCTGACTTTC.

This clonotype was detected a few times. CDR3 nucleotides: TGCGCCAGCAGCCAGAGGGGACTAGCGGACCCCACAGATACGCAGTATTTT. Residues: CASSQRGLADPTDTQYF. The J gene is TRBJ2-3, the V gene TRBV4-1; 11 positions match TRBD2. The CDR3 contains 17 residues. V shed 3 bases and J 2 bases; nucleotides not matched to a gene: 7. Germline lookup yields CDR1 MGHRA and CDR2 YSYEKL.

This clonotype was seen a handful of times. The rearrangement links TRBV12-3 or TRBV12-4 to TRBJ1-5; a possible D gene is TRBD1 (5 bases). The CDR3 runs 15 residues. The V and J ends lost 2 bases and 2 bases respectively, with 10 bases between them. The CDR3 nucleotides read TGTGCCAGCAGTTTAACGGAGGGGCGCAATCAGCCCCAGCATTTT. Translated, it gives CASSLTEGRNQPQHF.

DNA of the CDR3: TGCAGTGCTAGAGTGAGGACAGGGGTAAACGAGCAGTACTTC. Its translation is CSARVRTGVNEQYF. The V and J genes are TRBV20-1 and TRBJ2-7; 9 bases align to TRBD1. CDR1 and CDR2 from the germline V gene are DFQATT and SNEGSKA (reference sequence). Trimming removed 1 base from V and 5 bases from J; junction bases left unmatched: 6. The CDR3 is 14 residues long.

This clonotype came up a few times. The chain recombines TRBV20-1 with TRBJ2-7, with 8 bases that match TRBD2. Germline CDR1 reads DFQATT; CDR2 reads SNEGSKA (reference sequence). J gave up 7 bases and V 6 bases, and 5 bases lay outside the gene matches. This CDR3 comprises 11 residues. CDR3: CSARLAREQYF. For the CDR3, the DNA is TGCAGTGCAAGACTAGCGAGGGAGCAGTACTTC.